These T cell receptor beta chains were read from a single sample in a study of T-cell reconstitution after alpha-beta-depleted transplantation in children. TCRdb reanalysed the PCR reads using MiXCR and keeps one entry per CDR3 protein. Here the sample spans some 490,000 distinct CDR3 sequences, under 15% being singletons. The input for sequencing was PBMCs from the stem cell graft donor, taken from the stem cell graft. These receptors all come from a human donor who donated a stem cell graft to a child with combined immunodeficiency. Both conserved end residues are part of each CDR3. The D gene is left open where the match is weak. Only part of the rows carry a size: once, few, many, or a class if the clone is expanded.

v_gene	d_gene	j_gene	abundance	CDR3nt	CDR3aa
TRBV12-3/TRBV12-4	.	TRBJ1-2	.	TGTGCCAGCAGTTTAGGGTCAGTTGTCAACCGAGGCTACACCTTC	CASSLGSVVNRGYTF
TRBV12-3/TRBV12-4	.	TRBJ1-4	.	TGTGCCAGCAGTCCCGAGGTTGGATTTAATGAAAAACTGTTTTTT	CASSPEVGFNEKLFF
TRBV7-2	TRBD1	TRBJ2-1	.	TGTGCCAGCAGCCTAAGACAGGGGGTTTCCAATGAGCAGTTCTTC	CASSLRQGVSNEQFF
TRBV24-1	TRBD2	TRBJ2-1	few	TGTGCCACCCAACTAGCGGGGGGCAATGAGCAGTTCTTC	CATQLAGGNEQFF
TRBV29-1	.	TRBJ2-1	few	TGCAGCTTTCTCACCGGGACCCTTTACAATGAGCAGTTCTTC	CSFLTGTLYNEQFF
TRBV4-3	.	TRBJ1-1	.	TGCGCCAGCAGCCAAGAAATTATGCGGGGGACTGAAGCTTTCTTT	CASSQEIMRGTEAFF
TRBV2	.	TRBJ2-1	many	TGTGCCAGCACGGAGGGTCTGGCCGAGCAGTTCTTC	CASTEGLAEQFF
TRBV29-1	.	TRBJ2-2	many	TGCAGCGTTGGCGGCCAGATGGACACCGGGGAGCTGTTTTTT	CSVGGQMDTGELFF
TRBV13	.	TRBJ1-3	few	TGTGCCAGCAGCTCCTCTACGTCGGCACGGGACACCATATATTTT	CASSSSTSARDTIYF
TRBV6-6	.	TRBJ2-2	many	TGTGCCAGCAGTTACGCTTGGCTAGCCGCCGGGGAGCTGTTTTTT	CASSYAWLAAGELFF
TRBV5-1	.	TRBJ2-1	.	TGCGCCAGCAGCCCGAGAGGGGGATTGCGGGATCATGAGCAGTTCTTC	CASSPRGGLRDHEQFF
TRBV12-3/TRBV12-4	.	TRBJ1-2	.	TGTGCCAGCAGTCCCCTTGGGGTAGCTAACTATGGCTACACCTTC	CASSPLGVANYGYTF
TRBV20-1	.	TRBJ2-7	many	TGCAGTGCTAGCACTAGCACCCGGTACGAGCAGTACTTC	CSASTSTRYEQYF
TRBV27	TRBD1	TRBJ2-7	few	TGTGCCAGCAGTCCCGTCCGGGACAGGTCCTACGAGCAGTACTTC	CASSPVRDRSYEQYF
TRBV29-1	.	TRBJ2-1	many	TGCAGCGTTATCCAGGGAAGCTACAATGAGCAGTTCTTC	CSVIQGSYNEQFF
TRBV7-2	TRBD2	TRBJ2-7	.	TGTGCCAGCAGCCTGAGCGGGAGGCTCTCCTACGAGCAGTACTTC	CASSLSGRLSYEQYF
TRBV7-2	.	TRBJ2-5	many	TGTGCCAGCAGCTTAGGGAAGCAAGAGACCCAGTACTTC	CASSLGKQETQYF
TRBV12-3/TRBV12-4	.	TRBJ1-4	.	TGTGCCAGCAGTGGGTATGAAAAACTGTTTTTT	CASSGYEKLFF
TRBV11-2	.	TRBJ2-7	few	TGTGCCAGCAGCTTATTATCCTCAAGGCCCTACGAGCAGTACTTC	CASSLLSSRPYEQYF
TRBV10-3	TRBD1	TRBJ1-2	few	TGTGCCATTGCGACCCAAAGACAGGGAGCGAACTATGGCTACACCTTC	CAIATQRQGANYGYTF
TRBV12-3/TRBV12-4	.	TRBJ1-5	many	TGTGCCAGCAGTTCAGGCCCGGCGCAGCATTTT	CASSSGPAQHF
TRBV18	.	TRBJ1-1	.	TGTGCCAGCTCACGGTTCTCAGGGGCTGGCACTGAAGCTTTCTTT	CASSRFSGAGTEAFF
TRBV15	TRBD2	TRBJ2-7	many	TGTGCCACCAGCAGAGAGTATAGCGGGAGCTCCTACGAGCAGTACTTC	CATSREYSGSSYEQYF
TRBV12-3/TRBV12-4	.	TRBJ2-7	many	TGTGCCAGCAGTTTTGACGGCCCCAGGGATTTACACTTC	CASSFDGPRDLHF
TRBV6-2/TRBV6-3	.	TRBJ2-7	few	TGTGCCAGCAGTACCCAGTCCAGCTCCTACGAGCAGTACTTC	CASSTQSSSYEQYF
TRBV6-2/TRBV6-3	TRBD2	TRBJ2-1	.	TGTGCCAGCAGGAGCGGGGGGCCCTACAATGAGCAGTTCTTC	CASRSGGPYNEQFF
TRBV9	.	TRBJ2-2	few	TGTGCCAGCAGCGTAGGGGTATACACCGGGGAGCTGTTTTTT	CASSVGVYTGELFF
TRBV7-9	.	TRBJ2-1	.	TGTGCCAGCAGCTTAGGTCTGTACTCCTACAATGAGCAGTTCTTC	CASSLGLYSYNEQFF
TRBV5-1	TRBD1	TRBJ1-5	.	TGCGCCACCCGAGAGACAGGGGGAAAACAGCCCCAGCATTTT	CATRETGGKQPQHF
TRBV20-1	.	TRBJ2-5	few	TGCAGTGCCCTAGGGGTCGAGACCCAGTACTTC	CSALGVETQYF
TRBV24-1	.	TRBJ2-1	.	TGTGCCACCAGTGATTTCGGGGCATTGGATGAGCAGTTCTTC	CATSDFGALDEQFF
TRBV20-1	.	TRBJ2-6	.	TGCAGTGCTAGAGTGCGGAACCCCTCTGGGGCCAACGTCCTGACTTTC	CSARVRNPSGANVLTF
TRBV5-5	.	TRBJ1-6	.	TGTGCCAGCAGCTTCGGCAGGGGAGATTCACCCCTCCACTTT	CASSFGRGDSPLHF
TRBV6-1	TRBD2	TRBJ2-1	few	TGTGCCAGCAGGTCCGGGACTAGCGGGAGGGGCGCCTACAATGAGCAGTTCTTC	CASRSGTSGRGAYNEQFF
TRBV4-2	TRBD1	TRBJ1-2	.	TGTGCCAGCAGCCAAGAAGGGGGCCTCTATGGCTACACCTTC	CASSQEGGLYGYTF
TRBV5-8	TRBD1	TRBJ2-1	.	TGTGCCAGCAACATGATGACAGGGGGGAATGAGCAGTTCTTC	CASNMMTGGNEQFF
TRBV12-3/TRBV12-4	.	TRBJ2-7	.	TGTGCCAGCACCCTGGGGGGGCCGAGTTACGAGCAGTACTTC	CASTLGGPSYEQYF
TRBV7-3	.	TRBJ2-2	many	TGTGCCAGCAGCTTAGGCCCCACCGGGGAGCTGTTTTTT	CASSLGPTGELFF
TRBV29-1	.	TRBJ2-7	.	TGCAGCGGTGGGACCCCCTACGAGCAGTACTTC	CSGGTPYEQYF
TRBV6-5	.	TRBJ2-2	many	TGTGCCAGCAGTTACGGCCTGAACACCGGGGAGCTGTTTTTT	CASSYGLNTGELFF
TRBV9	.	TRBJ2-2	many	TGTGCCAGCAGCGTAGGGGTGGCCGGGGAGCTGTTTTTT	CASSVGVAGELFF
TRBV11-2	.	TRBJ2-5	.	TGTGCCAGCAGCTTAGGCCCCCCCCCTCAGTACTTC	CASSLGPPPQYF
TRBV5-6	.	TRBJ2-3	many	TGTGCCAGCAGCATAGGGGTGGATGACACAGCTACGCAGTATTTT	CASSIGVDDTATQYF
TRBV9	TRBD2	TRBJ2-3	few	TGTGCCAGCAGTCGGGAGGGCTCGGATACGCAGTATTTT	CASSREGSDTQYF
TRBV12-3/TRBV12-4	TRBD1	TRBJ2-7	many	TGTGCCAGCACAACCCAACAGGGGATCCAGGGCGAGCAGTACTTC	CASTTQQGIQGEQYF
TRBV7-2	.	TRBJ1-1	.	TGTGCCAGCACCCCCTGGCCCCTAGGGGTAAGGGACACTGAAGCTTTCTTT	CASTPWPLGVRDTEAFF